These 6 T cell receptor beta chains share one sample of origin, sequenced in a study of post-analysis software for immune sequencing data. General study points: There were a few TRBV segments more frequent in patients than controls, and TRBV5-6, TRBV5-1 and TRBV20-1 were among them.

The antigens of these receptors remain unknown. Tagging with unique molecular identifiers was a feature of the TCR beta cDNA libraries. TCRdb redid the calling of the PCR reads with MiXCR, one entry per CDR3 protein. The data contain about 500,000 distinct CDR3 sequences, approximately 45% of them singletons. Sequencing was done on a sample of blood. The receptors here all came from a girl aged 5 to 17 with multiple sclerosis.

A single count supports this clonotype. This chain connects TRBV7-9 to TRBJ2-5, with TRBD2 matching over 12 bases. The CDR3 is 17 amino acids. Trimming at V came to 5 bases and at J to 11 bases, leaving 18 bases not matched to a gene. Germline V CDR1 and CDR2: SEHNR, FQNEAQ (reference sequence). The DNA for the CDR3 is TGTGCCAGCAGCCTAGGACTAGCGGGACCCCGCCCCCATGAGCAGTACTTC. Its protein product is CASSLGLAGPRPHEQYF.

The CDR3 is CACTYSSGRNYEQYF. In DNA form, the CDR3 reads TGTGCCTGCACCTATTCTAGCGGAAGAAACTACGAGCAGTACTTC. The genes are TRBV7-2 and TRBJ2-5; 7 nucleotides align to TRBD2. The J call may be mistaken, given a closer DNA end match to TRBJ2-7. Germline V gene lookup returns CDR1 SGHTA and CDR2 FQGNSA. The CDR3 is made up of 15 amino acids.

This rearrangement joins TRBV29-1 to TRBJ2-7, with 11 bases fitting TRBD1. The CDR3 is 14 amino acids. The ends lost 3 bases at V and 6 bases at J; junction bases unmatched: 7. The germline V gene encodes CDR1 SQVTM and CDR2 ANQGSEA. The CDR3 sequence: CSVDGRTGGAEQYF. The CDR3 coding sequence is TGCAGCGTTGATGGTAGGACAGGGGGCGCCGAGCAGTACTTC.

In this sample, this clonotype turned up a few times. CDR3: CASSLSRGTSGRKNEQFF. For the CDR3, the DNA is TGTGCCAGCAGCCTTAGTCGCGGGACTAGCGGGAGGAAGAATGAGCAGTTCTTC. This rearrangement joins TRBV4-2 to TRBJ2-1; 15 positions agree with TRBD2. There are 18 residues in the CDR3. Germline V gene sequence: CDR1 LGHNA, CDR2 YNFKEQ. V dropped 4 bases and J dropped 7; count of bases not matched to a gene: 11.

The gene calls are TRBV7-9 and TRBJ2-5; D is undetermined. Germline-derived CDR1 and CDR2 are SEHNR and FQNEAQ (reference sequence). The ends were cut back, 5 bases at V and 11 bases at J, with 27 bases in the middle. This CDR3 has 16 residues. CDR3 in amino acids: CASSLLGPINNEEQYF. As DNA, the CDR3 is TGTGCCAGCAGCCTCCTCGGACCGATCAACAATGAGGAGCAGTACTTC.

The table lists this clonotype with a few counts. The genes are TRBV5-1 and TRBJ2-7; the D call may be TRBD1 or TRBD2 (5 bases each). V was clipped by 3 bases and J by 6 bases, with 16 bases between them. Germline lookup yields CDR1 SGHRS and CDR2 YFSETQ. The CDR3 covers 14 residues. CDR3 nucleotides: TGCGCCAGCAGCTGGGACGGAGTCAAAGGCGAGCAGTACTTC. This encodes CASSWDGVKGEQYF.